In this sample, the clone carrying this T cell receptor (beta chain) turned up a few times. The antigen is undetermined. This sample is part of a study of T-cell memory formation after mild COVID-19. This CDR3 comprises 14 residues. V lost 7 bases, J lost 4 bases, and 20 bases lay in between. Germline lookup yields CDR1 DFQATT and CDR2 SNEGSKA (reference sequence). From 5'RACE with constant-segment primers came TCR alpha and TCR beta cDNA libraries that carried sample barcodes and UMIs. Using its own MiXCR run on the 5' RACE reads, TCRdb lists one record per CDR3 protein. The sample includes under 150,000 distinct CDR3 sequences, about a sixth of them seen just once. Study-wide points: Later expanders leaned CD4+, whereas day 15 to 85 contracting clones were balanced CD4/CD8. Of the contracting clones, CD4+ ones lay mainly in CM and EM, and CD8+ ones in EMRA. Prior to infection, memory already included some responding clones, suggesting cross-reactive memory joined.

The chain uses TRBV20-1 and TRBJ2-7, with D tentatively TRBD2 (6 bases). The sequence derives from an adult woman who had mild COVID-19 (a few samples of this study predate the infection). Cell type and time point are not known. Sample: PBMCs or a T cell subset sorted from them (not recorded which). The CDR3 reads CSGTLRTRGYEQYF. In DNA, the CDR3 is TGCAGTGGTACTTTACGGACGCGGGGTTACGAGCAGTACTTC.